This paragraph reports one T cell receptor (beta chain). Its antigen is still unknown. Some clones are missing from TCRdb's copy, which holds only in-frame ones; the method was immunoSEQ multiplex PCR. This table has roughly 52,000 clones, about 89% appearing once. These data are taken from a study of PD-1 blockade in classical Hodgkin lymphoma. Findings and limits, study-wide: Reports described newly diagnosed patients as having lower baseline TCR diversity than healthy donors. Complete responders had baseline diversity similar to newly diagnosed patients.

Time point: cycle 4 day 1 (C4D1), after six to seven weeks of nivolumab. Following autologous stem cell transplantation, relapse occurred in every patient, and exposure to brentuximab vedotin varied. Trimming pared 4 bases from V and 2 bases from J, leaving 4 bases between. This CDR3 has 12 amino acids. Germline V gene data show CDR1 as MDHEN and CDR2 as SYDVKM. The material was peripheral blood mononuclear cells (PBMCs), obtained before the fourth cycle of nivolumab. The clonotype comes from a human donor with classical Hodgkin lymphoma. The rearrangement uses TRBV28 and TRBJ2-3; unclear D gene. CDR3 region: CASSWVTDTQYF. CDR3 DNA: TGTGCCAGCAGTTGGGTCACAGATACGCAGTATTTT.